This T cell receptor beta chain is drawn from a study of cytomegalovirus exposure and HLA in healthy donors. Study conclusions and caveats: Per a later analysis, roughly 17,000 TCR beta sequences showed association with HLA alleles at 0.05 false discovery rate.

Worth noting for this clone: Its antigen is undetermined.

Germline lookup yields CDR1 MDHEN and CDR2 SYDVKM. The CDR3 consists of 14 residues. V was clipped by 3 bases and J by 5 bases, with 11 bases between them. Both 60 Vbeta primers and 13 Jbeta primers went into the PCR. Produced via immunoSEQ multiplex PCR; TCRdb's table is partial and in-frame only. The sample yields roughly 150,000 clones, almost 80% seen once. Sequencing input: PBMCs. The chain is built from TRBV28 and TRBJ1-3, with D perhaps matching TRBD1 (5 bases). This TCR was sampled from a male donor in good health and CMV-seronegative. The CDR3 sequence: CASSLPQGRNTIYF. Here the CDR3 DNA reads TGTGCCAGCAGTTTGCCGCAGGGAAGAAACACCATATATTTT.